Reported below is one TCR beta chain. The sample originates from a study of blood T cell repertoires in COVID-19. Individuals aged about 18 to 100 years were recruited from roughly 23 US areas. V gave up 2 bases and J gave up 2 bases; unmatched junction bases: 10. This CDR3 comprises 17 residues. Germline lookup yields CDR1 MGHRA and CDR2 YSYEKL. Sequenced by immunoSEQ multiplex PCR; TCRdb stores in-frame clones only, minus some. The sample carries 200,000 to 250,000 clones, about 87% recorded once. This clonotype was obtained from a woman under 40 who had recovered from COVID-19. The chain couples TRBV4-1 to TRBJ2-3; 7 bases are shared with TRBD2. What was sequenced was PBMCs or T cells enriched from blood (not recorded which). The CDR3 nucleotides read TGCGCCAGCAGCCAAATCAAGACGGGACTAAACACAGATACGCAGTATTTT. Residues: CASSQIKTGLNTDTQYF.